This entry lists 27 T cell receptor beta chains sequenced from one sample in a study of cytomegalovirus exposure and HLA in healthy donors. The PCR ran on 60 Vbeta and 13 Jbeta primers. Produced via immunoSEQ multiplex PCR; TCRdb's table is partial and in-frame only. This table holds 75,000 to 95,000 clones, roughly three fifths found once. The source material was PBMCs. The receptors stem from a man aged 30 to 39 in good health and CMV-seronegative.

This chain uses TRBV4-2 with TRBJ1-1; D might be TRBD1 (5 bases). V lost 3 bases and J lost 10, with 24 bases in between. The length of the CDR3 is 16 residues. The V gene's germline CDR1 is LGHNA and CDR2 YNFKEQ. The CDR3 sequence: CASSHPLQGGEDGAFF. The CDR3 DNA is TGTGCCAGCAGCCACCCTCTTCAGGGCGGGGAAGATGGAGCTTTCTTT.

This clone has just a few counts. CDR3 sequence: CATSRDWEFRNTEAFF. The DNA for the CDR3 is TGTGCCACCAGCAGAGATTGGGAGTTCCGGAACACTGAAGCTTTCTTT. This rearrangement joins TRBV15 to TRBJ1-1, with D uncertain. The V end lost 0 bases, the J end lost 1 base, and 12 bases lay between the germline ends. Per the germline V gene, CDR1 is LNHNV and CDR2 is YYDKDF (reference sequence). CDR3 length: 16 residues.

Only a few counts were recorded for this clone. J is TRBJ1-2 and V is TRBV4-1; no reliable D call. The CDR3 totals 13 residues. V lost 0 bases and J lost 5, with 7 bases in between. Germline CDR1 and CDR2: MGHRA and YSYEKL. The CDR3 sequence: CASSQDGLYGYTF. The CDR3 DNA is TGCGCCAGCAGCCAAGATGGCCTGTATGGCTACACCTTC.

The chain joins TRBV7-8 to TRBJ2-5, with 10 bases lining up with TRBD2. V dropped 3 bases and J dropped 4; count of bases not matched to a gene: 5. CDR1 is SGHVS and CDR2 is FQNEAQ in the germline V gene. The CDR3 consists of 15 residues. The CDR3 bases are TGTGCCAGCAGCTTTGAGCGGGGGGGCCGAGAGACCCAGTACTTC. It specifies CASSFERGGRETQYF.

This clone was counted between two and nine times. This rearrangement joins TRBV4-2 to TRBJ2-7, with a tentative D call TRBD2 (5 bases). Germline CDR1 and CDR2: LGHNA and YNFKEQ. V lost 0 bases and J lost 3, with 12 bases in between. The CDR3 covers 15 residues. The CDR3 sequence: CASSQESGFSYEQYF. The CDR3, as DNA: TGTGCCAGCAGCCAAGAATCGGGGTTTAGCTACGAGCAGTACTTC.

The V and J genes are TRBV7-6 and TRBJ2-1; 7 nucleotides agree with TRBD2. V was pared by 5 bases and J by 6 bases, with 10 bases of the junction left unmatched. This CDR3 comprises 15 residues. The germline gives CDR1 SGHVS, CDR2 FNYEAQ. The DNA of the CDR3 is TGTGCCAGCAGCATCCGGACTAGAATAGGCAATGAGCAGTTCTTC. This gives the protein CASSIRTRIGNEQFF.

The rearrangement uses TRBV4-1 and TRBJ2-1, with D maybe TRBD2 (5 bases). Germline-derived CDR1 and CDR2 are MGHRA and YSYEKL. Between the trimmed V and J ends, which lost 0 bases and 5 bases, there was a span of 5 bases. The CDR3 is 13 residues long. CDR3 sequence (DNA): TGCGCCAGCAGCCAAGAACTAGACAATGAGCAGTTCTTC. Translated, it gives CASSQELDNEQFF.

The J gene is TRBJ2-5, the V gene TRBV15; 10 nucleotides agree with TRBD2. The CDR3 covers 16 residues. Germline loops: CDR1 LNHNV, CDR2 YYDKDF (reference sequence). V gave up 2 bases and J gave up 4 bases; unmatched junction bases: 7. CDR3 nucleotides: TGTGCCACCAGCAGAAGGTTGCGGACTAGCGGAGAGACCCAGTACTTC. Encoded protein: CATSRRLRTSGETQYF.

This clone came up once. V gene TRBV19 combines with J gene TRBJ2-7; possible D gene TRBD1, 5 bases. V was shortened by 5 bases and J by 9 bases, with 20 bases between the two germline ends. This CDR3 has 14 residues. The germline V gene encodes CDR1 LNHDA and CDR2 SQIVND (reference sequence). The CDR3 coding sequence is TGTGCCAGTAGTCCCCAGGCGCAGGGATGGTTGCAGTACTTC. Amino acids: CASSPQAQGWLQYF.

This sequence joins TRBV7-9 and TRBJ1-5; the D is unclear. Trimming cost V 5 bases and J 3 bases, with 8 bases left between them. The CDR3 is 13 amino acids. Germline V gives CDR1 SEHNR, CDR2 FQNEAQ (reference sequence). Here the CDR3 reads CASSRDSNQPQHF. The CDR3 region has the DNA TGTGCCAGCAGCCGAGACTCCAATCAGCCCCAGCATTTT.

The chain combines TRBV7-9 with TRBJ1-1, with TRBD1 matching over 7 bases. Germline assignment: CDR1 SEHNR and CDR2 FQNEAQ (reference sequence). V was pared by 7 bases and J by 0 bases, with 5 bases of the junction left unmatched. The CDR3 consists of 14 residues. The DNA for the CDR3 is TGTGCCAGCACCGCCGGGACAGTGAACACTGAAGCTTTCTTT. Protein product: CASTAGTVNTEAFF.

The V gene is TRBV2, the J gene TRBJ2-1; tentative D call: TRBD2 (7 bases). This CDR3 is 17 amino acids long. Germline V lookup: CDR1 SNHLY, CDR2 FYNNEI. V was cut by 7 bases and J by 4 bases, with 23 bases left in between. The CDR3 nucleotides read TGTGCCAGCATTAAAGGGCTAGCGGACAGTTTATACAATGAGCAGTTCTTC. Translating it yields CASIKGLADSLYNEQFF.

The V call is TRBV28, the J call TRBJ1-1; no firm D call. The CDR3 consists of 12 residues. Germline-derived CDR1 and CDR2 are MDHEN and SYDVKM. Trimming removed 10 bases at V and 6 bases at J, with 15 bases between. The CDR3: CATAFLRAEAFF. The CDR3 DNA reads TGTGCCACCGCATTTTTACGCGCTGAAGCTTTCTTT.

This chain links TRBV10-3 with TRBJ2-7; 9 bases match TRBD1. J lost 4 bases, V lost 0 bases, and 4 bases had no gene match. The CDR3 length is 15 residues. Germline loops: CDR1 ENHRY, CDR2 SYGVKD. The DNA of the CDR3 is TGTGCCATCAGTGAGTCGAAGGACAGGGGTTACGAGCAGTACTTC. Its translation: CAISESKDRGYEQYF.

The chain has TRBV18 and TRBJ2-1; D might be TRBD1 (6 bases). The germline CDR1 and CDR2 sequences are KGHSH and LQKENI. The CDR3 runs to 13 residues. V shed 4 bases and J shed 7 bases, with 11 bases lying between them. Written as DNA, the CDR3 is TGTGCCAGCTCACAGTCCGGGACAAATGAGCAGTTCTTC. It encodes CASSQSGTNEQFF.

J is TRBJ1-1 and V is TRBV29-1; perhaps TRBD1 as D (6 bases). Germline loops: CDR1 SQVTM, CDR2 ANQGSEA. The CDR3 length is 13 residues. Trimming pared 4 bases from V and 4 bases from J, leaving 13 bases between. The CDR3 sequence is CSVGWGLGTEAFF. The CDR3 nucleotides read TGCAGCGTTGGATGGGGGCTCGGCACTGAAGCTTTCTTT.

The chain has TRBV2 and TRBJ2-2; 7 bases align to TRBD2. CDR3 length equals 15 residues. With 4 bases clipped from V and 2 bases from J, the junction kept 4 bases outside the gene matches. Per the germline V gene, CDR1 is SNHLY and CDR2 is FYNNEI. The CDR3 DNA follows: TGTGCCAGCAGTGTTTCGGGAGGTAACACCGGGGAGCTGTTTTTT. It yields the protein CASSVSGGNTGELFF.

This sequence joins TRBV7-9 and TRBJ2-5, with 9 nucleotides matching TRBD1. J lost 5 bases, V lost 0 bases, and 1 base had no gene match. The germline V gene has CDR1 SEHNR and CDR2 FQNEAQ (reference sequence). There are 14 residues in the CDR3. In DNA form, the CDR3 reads TGTGCCAGCAGCTTAGCCGGGACAGGGGAGACCCAGTACTTC. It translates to CASSLAGTGETQYF.

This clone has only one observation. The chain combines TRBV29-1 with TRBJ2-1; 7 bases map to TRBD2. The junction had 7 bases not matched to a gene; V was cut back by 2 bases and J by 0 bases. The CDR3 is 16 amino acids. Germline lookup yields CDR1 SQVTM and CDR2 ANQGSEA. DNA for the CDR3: TGCAGCGTTGAAAGTAGAGCGGGGAGCTCCTACAATGAGCAGTTCTTC. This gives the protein CSVESRAGSSYNEQFF.

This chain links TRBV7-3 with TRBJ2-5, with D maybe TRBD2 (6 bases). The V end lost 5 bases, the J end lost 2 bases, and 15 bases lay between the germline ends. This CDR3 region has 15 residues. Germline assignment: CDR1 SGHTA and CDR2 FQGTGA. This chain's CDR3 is CASSLRGYQQETQYF. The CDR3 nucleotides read TGTGCCAGCAGCCTTCGGGGGTACCAACAAGAGACCCAGTACTTC.

The CDR3: CASIGQAARDEQFF. The CDR3 region has the DNA TGTGCCAGCATTGGACAGGCGGCCAGGGATGAGCAGTTCTTC. The chain carries TRBV2 and TRBJ2-1; 7 nucleotides agree with TRBD1. Germline CDR1 SNHLY, CDR2 FYNNEI. V trimming: 7 bases; J trimming: 8 bases; junction bases outside the gene matches: 11. The CDR3 spans 14 residues.

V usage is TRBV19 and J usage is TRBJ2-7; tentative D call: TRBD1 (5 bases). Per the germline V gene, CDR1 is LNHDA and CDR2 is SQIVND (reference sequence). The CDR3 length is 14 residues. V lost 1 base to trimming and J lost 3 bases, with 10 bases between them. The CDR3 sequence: CASSIGQGLYEQYF. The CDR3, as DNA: TGTGCCAGTAGTATAGGTCAGGGTCTCTACGAGCAGTACTTC.

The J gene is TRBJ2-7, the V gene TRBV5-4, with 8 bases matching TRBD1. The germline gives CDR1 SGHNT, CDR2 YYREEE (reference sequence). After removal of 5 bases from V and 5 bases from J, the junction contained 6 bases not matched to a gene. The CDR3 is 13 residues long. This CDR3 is CASRPPGQDEQYF. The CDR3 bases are TGTGCCAGCAGACCGCCGGGACAGGACGAGCAGTACTTC. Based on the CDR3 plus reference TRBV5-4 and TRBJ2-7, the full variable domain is ETGVTQSPTHLIKTRGQQVTLRCSSQSGHNTVSWYQQALGQGPQFIFQYYREEENGRGNFPPRFSGLQFPNYSSELNVNALELDDSALYLCASRPPGQDEQYFGPGTRLTVT.

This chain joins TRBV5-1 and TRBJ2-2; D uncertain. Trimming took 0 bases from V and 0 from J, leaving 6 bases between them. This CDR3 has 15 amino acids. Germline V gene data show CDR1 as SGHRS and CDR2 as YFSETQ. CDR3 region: CASSLATTNTGELFF. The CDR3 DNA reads TGCGCCAGCAGCTTGGCGACAACGAACACCGGGGAGCTGTTTTTT.

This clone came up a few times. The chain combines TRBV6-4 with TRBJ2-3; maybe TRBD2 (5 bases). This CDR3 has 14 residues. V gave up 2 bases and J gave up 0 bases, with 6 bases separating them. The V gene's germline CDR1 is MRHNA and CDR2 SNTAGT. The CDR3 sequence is CASSDPGSTDTQYF. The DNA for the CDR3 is TGTGCCAGCAGTGACCCGGGAAGCACAGATACGCAGTATTTT.

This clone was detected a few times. CDR3 in DNA: TGCAGCGTGGGGGGCAGGGGGACCTATGGCTACACCTTC. It encodes CSVGGRGTYGYTF. The chain combines TRBV29-1 with TRBJ1-2, with 7 bases lining up with TRBD1. Germline trimming cut 6 bases from V and 4 bases from J; bases unmatched to any gene: 8. CDR3 size: 13 residues. From germline, CDR1 is SQVTM and CDR2 ANQGSEA.

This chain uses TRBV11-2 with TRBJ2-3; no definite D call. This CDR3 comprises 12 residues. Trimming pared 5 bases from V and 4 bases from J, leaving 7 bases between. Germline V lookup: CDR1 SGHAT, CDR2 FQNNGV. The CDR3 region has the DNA TGTGCCAGCAGCCCCTCCCCAGATACGCAGTATTTT. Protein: CASSPSPDTQYF.